The T cell receptor (beta chain) described here comes from a study of blood T cell repertoires in COVID-19 (dated by TCRdb to about 2020). With respect to the entire study: Samples from collaborators originated in the United States, Italy and Spain and spanned both the acute and convalescent phases of COVID-19. The prospective study material was composed of cDNA or gDNA derived from T cells, B-cell-depleted T cells, or PBMCs. Sample metadata almost always included a de-identified subject ID, COVID-19 status, age in years and sex. The repertoires were released in a freely available public database intended as a resource for research on the immune response to SARS-CoV-2. Deeply sampled blood TCRbeta repertoires from subjects exposed to, actively infected with, or recovered from COVID-19 were included in the dataset. Where HLA class I and class II types were available, the types were taken from metadata supplied by the sample provider, not from assay-based typing. Samples were obtained from the ongoing ImmuneRACE study (first 160 participants) and from approximately 1,200 subjects provided by 6 global collaborators.

TCRbeta CDR3 regions were amplified from genomic DNA by means of the immunoSEQ Assay, a bias-controlled multiplex PCR. In the authors' own workflow: The number of nucleated cells in each sample was estimated from the amplification of reference gene primers within the assay. To quantify the absolute abundance of each unique TCRbeta CDR3 rearrangement, sequence reads were collapsed and filtered. For each sample, productive Simpson clonality was calculated as the square root of Simpson's diversity index across productive rearrangements. TCRdb took this table from immuneACCESS and kept in-frame rearrangements with V and J called. Such tables lack part of the clones; where checked against another copy, unresolved V genes explain under half of the gap, and the rest is unexplained. V and J calls and clone size are as listed in that table; D and trimming were resolved from the DNA. A total of roughly 240,000 clones appear in this sample, 86% of them only once. The leading ten clones occupy approximately 5.5% of the sample.

The V and J ends are trimmed by 7 bases and 0 bases, leaving 13 bases between them. In the germline V gene, CDR1 corresponds to MNHEY and CDR2 to SVGAGI. The CDR3, from cysteine to phenylalanine, totals 15 residues. Kept here is only the CDR3 DNA, which spans 45 bases and is read in frame from base 1. Paper-wide results and their limitations: The amount of clinical and demographic metadata varied by source and participant and was provided uncurated.

One collaborating source in Seattle enrolled patients while the patients were actively infected and followed the patients over time throughout the course of disease. Each collaborating institution followed its own protocols to collect whole blood in K2EDTA tubes. For TCRbeta analysis, collaborator samples were shipped as frozen whole blood, as isolated PBMCs, or as DNA extracted from either sample type. This clone was seen once. Its recognized antigen is unknown. One base away there is no much larger clone; base qualities are not given. The receptor was isolated from an elderly woman with COVID-19, enrolled during active disease. The chain is assembled from TRBV6-5 and TRBJ1-3, with the identity of the D gene unclear. The sample taken for sequencing was peripheral blood. The CDR3 reads CASTPTYRSGNTIYF. The DNA sequence is TGTGCCAGCACCCCGACATACCGCTCTGGAAACACCATATATTTT.